The sample holds a few counts of the clone carrying this T cell receptor beta chain. Its antigen is not known. This sample stems from a study of persistence of HIV-infected CD4 T cells. Overlapping HIV-1 Gag 15-mer peptides at around 1 ug per peptide per mL were used. Sorted nonresponding memory CD4+ T cells were CD40L-negative, CD69-negative, CD45RO-high. Donors were HIV-1-infected adults who began suppressive ART during chronic infection. Germline V gives CDR1 KGHSH, CDR2 LQKENI. Trimming shortened V by 4 bases and J by 4 bases, and 14 bases separated the two germline ends. The CDR3 is 15 amino acids. Overall study findings and caveats: Rare CMV-responding cells carrying HIV-1 proviruses were not analyzed separately for TCR. CMV- and Gag-responding cells had lower TCRbeta richness than CD3/CD28-responding cells.

The immunoSEQ assay was version 4, run in survey mode. The protocol was immunoSEQ multiplex PCR, while the TCRdb copy is restricted to in-frame clones and leaves out a portion. The repertoire holds approximately 32,000 clones, with approximately 85% as singletons. The sample here was CD4+ T cells sorted from PBMCs after approximately 18-hour stimulation, taken from a patient who received antiretroviral therapy. This rearrangement joins TRBV18 to TRBJ1-5, with D possibly TRBD1 on 5 matching bases. The receptor was isolated from an adult woman with HIV who was CMV-seropositive. CDR3 nucleotide sequence: TGTGCCAGCTCACGAGGGTCGACAGAAAATCAGCCCCAGCATTTT. It specifies CASSRGSTENQPQHF.